One and the same sample provided the 9 T cell receptor beta chains below, sequenced in a study of T cell responses to AZD1222 COVID-19 vaccine. Data came from immunoSEQ multiplex PCR; TCRdb stores just in-frame clones and leaves some out. There are over 85,000 clones in the sample; around nine tenths occur only once, and almost 2.5% lies in the top ten. Here the sequenced sample was peripheral blood, taken 28 days after the second AZD1222 dose. The receptors originated from an adult who received the AZD1222 COVID-19 vaccine.

The chain is built from TRBV6-2 or TRBV6-3 and TRBJ1-2; 8 bases line up with TRBD1. After removal of 1 base from V and 4 bases from J, the junction contained 2 bases not matched to a gene. The CDR3 is made up of 14 amino acids. Germline CDR1 reads MNHEY; CDR2 reads SVGEGT. The CDR3 DNA sequence: TGTGCCAGCAGTTACTTGGGACAGGTCTATGGCTACACCTTC. Amino acids: CASSYLGQVYGYTF.

The chain has TRBV5-4 and TRBJ1-3; 8 bases map to TRBD1. Trimming at V came to 0 bases and at J to 2 bases, leaving 4 bases not matched to a gene. This CDR3 comprises 16 residues. The germline V gene has CDR1 SGHNT and CDR2 YYREEE (reference sequence). The chain's CDR3 is CASSLGGQVPGNTIYF. CDR3 nucleotides: TGTGCCAGCAGCTTGGGGGGACAGGTCCCTGGAAACACCATATATTTT.

The chain recombines TRBV19 with TRBJ1-1, with 7 nucleotides matching TRBD1. This CDR3 has 14 residues. Germline CDR1 reads LNHDA; CDR2 reads SQIVND (reference sequence). Losses at the gene ends were 3 bases for V and 1 base for J; bases not matched to a gene: 2. CDR3 in amino acids: CASSMWDRNTEAFF. The CDR3 bases are TGTGCCAGTAGTATGTGGGACAGGAACACTGAAGCTTTCTTT.

V and J are TRBV3-1 (or the pseudogene TRBV3-2) and TRBJ1-5, with 8 bases aligning to TRBD1. The J segment lost 4 bases and the V segment lost 3 bases, leaving 5 bases of the junction unmatched. The CDR3 consists of 15 residues. Per germline, CDR1 LGHDT and CDR2 YNNKEL (reference sequence). The CDR3 region is CASSHSGGRNQPQHF. The CDR3 DNA follows: TGTGCCAGCAGCCATTCAGGGGGCCGTAATCAGCCCCAGCATTTT.

V and J are TRBV7-2 and TRBJ2-5; TRBD2 matches at 12 bases. The CDR3 loop spans 16 amino acids. Per germline, CDR1 SGHTA and CDR2 FQGNSA. J gave up 4 bases and V 3 bases, and 6 bases lay outside the gene matches. CDR3 protein: CASSFPSGGASETQYF. The CDR3 DNA reads as TGTGCCAGCAGCTTCCCTAGCGGGGGGGCGTCAGAGACCCAGTACTTC. The whole variable domain, remainder taken from reference TRBV7-2 and TRBJ2-5, is GAGVSQSPSNKVTEKGKDVELRCDPISGHTALYWYRQSLGQGLEFLIYFQGNSAPDKSGLPSDRFSAERTGGSVSTLTIQRTQQEDSAVYLCASSFPSGGASETQYFGPGTRLLVL.

This chain joins TRBV10-2 and TRBJ1-1, with D possibly TRBD1 on 5 matching bases. V dropped 7 bases and J dropped 8 bases, with 11 bases sitting between them. Germline V lookup: CDR1 WSHSY, CDR2 SAAADI. This CDR3 is built from 11 residues. Written as DNA, the CDR3 is TGCGCCAGCATCAGGCAGGGCGAAGCTTTCTTT. Translated: CASIRQGEAFF.

The rearrangement joins TRBV7-8 to TRBJ1-1; D ambiguous. The germline V gene encodes CDR1 SGHVS and CDR2 FQNEAQ. V was cut by 5 bases and J by 11 bases, with 18 bases left in between. CDR3 size: 13 residues. CDR3 in DNA: TGTGCCAGCAGCCCAGGAGGGTTGAATTGGGCTTTCTTT. Its protein is CASSPGGLNWAFF.

The chain joins TRBV11-2 to TRBJ2-2, with D perhaps TRBD1 (5 bases). Germline CDR1 and CDR2: SGHAT and FQNNGV. CDR3 length: 16 residues. The V and J ends lost 1 base and 0 bases respectively, with 9 bases between them. The CDR3 protein is CASSLGRRANTGELFF. CDR3 in DNA: TGTGCCAGCAGCTTAGGACGCAGGGCGAACACCGGGGAGCTGTTTTTT.

This sequence joins TRBV6-5 and TRBJ1-1; D remains ambiguous. V was shortened by 8 bases and J by 2 bases, with 15 bases between the two germline ends. This CDR3 contains 14 residues. Germline V gene lookup returns CDR1 MNHEY and CDR2 SVGAGI. CDR3 protein: CASWWVNLNTEAFF. CDR3 in DNA: TGTGCCAGCTGGTGGGTGAACCTCAACACTGAAGCTTTCTTT.